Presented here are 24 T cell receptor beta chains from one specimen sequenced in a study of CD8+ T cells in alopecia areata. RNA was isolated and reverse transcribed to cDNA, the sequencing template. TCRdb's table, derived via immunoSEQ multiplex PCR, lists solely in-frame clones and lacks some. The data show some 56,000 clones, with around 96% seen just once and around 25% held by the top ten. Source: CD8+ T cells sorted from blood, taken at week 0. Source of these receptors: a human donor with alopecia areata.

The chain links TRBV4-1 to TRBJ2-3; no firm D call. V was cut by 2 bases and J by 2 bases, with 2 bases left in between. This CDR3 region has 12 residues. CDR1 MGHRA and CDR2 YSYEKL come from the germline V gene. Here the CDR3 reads CASSQTTDTQYF. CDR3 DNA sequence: TGCGCCAGCAGCCAAACCACAGATACGCAGTATTTT.

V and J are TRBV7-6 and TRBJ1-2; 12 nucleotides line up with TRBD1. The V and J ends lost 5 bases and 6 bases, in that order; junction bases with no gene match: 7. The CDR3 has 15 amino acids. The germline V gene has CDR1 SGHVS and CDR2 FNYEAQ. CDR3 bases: TGTGCCAGCAGCACCCCGGGACAGGGGGCCCATGGCTACACCTTC. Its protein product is CASSTPGQGAHGYTF. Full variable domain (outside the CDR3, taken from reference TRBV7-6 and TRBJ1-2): GAGVSQSPRYKVTKRGQDVALRCDPISGHVSLYWYRQALGQGPEFLTYFNYEAQQDKSGLPNDRFSAERPEGSISTLTIQRTEQRDSAMYRCASSTPGQGAHGYTFGSGTRLTVV.

The CDR3 sequence: CASSSGLAGFGRGETQYF. In DNA form, the CDR3 reads TGTGCCAGCAGTTCCGGACTAGCGGGGTTCGGCAGAGGAGAGACCCAGTACTTC. The rearrangement joins TRBV27 to TRBJ2-5, with 12 bases identical to TRBD2. Looked up from germline, CDR1 is MNHEY and CDR2 is SMNVEV (reference sequence). The J segment lost 4 bases and the V segment lost 4 bases, leaving 13 bases of the junction unmatched. The CDR3 is 18 residues long.

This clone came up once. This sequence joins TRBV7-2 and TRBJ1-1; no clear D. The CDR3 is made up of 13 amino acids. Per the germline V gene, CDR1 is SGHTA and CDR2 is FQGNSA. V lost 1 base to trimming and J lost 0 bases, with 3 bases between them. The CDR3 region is CASSLEMNTEAFF. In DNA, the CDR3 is TGTGCCAGCAGCTTAGAAATGAACACTGAAGCTTTCTTT.

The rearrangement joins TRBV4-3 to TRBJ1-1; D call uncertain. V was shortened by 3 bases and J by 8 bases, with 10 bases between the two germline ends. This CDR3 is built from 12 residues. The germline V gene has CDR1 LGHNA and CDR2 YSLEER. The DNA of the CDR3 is TGCGCCAGCAGCCAGGGGATATCGGAAGCTTTCTTT. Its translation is CASSQGISEAFF.

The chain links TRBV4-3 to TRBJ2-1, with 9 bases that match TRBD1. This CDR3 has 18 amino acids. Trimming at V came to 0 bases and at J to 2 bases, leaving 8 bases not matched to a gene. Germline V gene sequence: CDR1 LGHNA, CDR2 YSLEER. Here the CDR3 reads CASSQDDAGQGPYNEQFF. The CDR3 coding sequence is TGCGCCAGCAGCCAAGATGACGCAGGACAGGGGCCCTACAATGAGCAGTTCTTC.

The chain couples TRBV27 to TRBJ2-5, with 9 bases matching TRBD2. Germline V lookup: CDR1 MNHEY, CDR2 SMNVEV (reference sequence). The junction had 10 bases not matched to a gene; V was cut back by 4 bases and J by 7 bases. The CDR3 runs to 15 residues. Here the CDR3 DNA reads TGTGCCAGCAGTTCCAGTAGCGGGGGAGAAGGGACCCAGTACTTC. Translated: CASSSSSGGEGTQYF.

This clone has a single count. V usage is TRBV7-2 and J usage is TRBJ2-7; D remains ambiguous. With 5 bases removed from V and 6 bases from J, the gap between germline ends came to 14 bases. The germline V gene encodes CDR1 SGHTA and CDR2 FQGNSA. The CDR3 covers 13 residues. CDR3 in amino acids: CASSPPPGREQYF. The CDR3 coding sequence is TGTGCCAGCAGCCCCCCCCCGGGCCGCGAGCAGTACTTC.

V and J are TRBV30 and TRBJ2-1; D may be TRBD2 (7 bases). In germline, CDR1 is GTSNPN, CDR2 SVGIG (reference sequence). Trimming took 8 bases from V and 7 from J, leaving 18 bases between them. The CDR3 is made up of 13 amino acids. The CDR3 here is CALSGGLGNEQFF. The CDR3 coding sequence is TGTGCCCTTTCCGGGGGGCTAGGTAATGAGCAGTTCTTC. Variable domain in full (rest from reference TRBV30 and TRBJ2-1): SQTIHQWPATLVQPVGSPLSLECTVEGTSNPNLYWYRQAAGRGLQLLFYSVGIGQISSEVPQNLSASRPQDRQFILSSKKLLLSDSGFYLCALSGGLGNEQFFGPGTRLTVL.

As DNA, the CDR3 is TGCGCCAGCAGCCAACAGCCAGGGAGCACAGATACGCAGTATTTT. This sequence encodes CASSQQPGSTDTQYF. The chain couples TRBV4-1 to TRBJ2-3, with D tentatively TRBD1 (5 bases). Per the germline V gene, CDR1 is MGHRA and CDR2 is YSYEKL. This CDR3 has 15 amino acids. V gave up 2 bases and J gave up 0 bases, with 9 bases separating them.

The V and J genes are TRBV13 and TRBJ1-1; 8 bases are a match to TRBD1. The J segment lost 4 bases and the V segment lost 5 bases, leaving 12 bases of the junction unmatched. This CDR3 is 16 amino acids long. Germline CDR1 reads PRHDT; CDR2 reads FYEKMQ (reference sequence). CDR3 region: CASSLGQGARGTEAFF. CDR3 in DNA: TGTGCCAGCAGCCTGGGGCAGGGGGCGCGAGGCACTGAAGCTTTCTTT.

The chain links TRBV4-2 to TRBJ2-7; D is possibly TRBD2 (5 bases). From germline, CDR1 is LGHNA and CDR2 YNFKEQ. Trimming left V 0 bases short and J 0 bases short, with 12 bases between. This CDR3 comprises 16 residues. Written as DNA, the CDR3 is TGTGCCAGCAGCCAAGAATCGGGGAAAAGCTCCTACGAGCAGTACTTC. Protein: CASSQESGKSSYEQYF.

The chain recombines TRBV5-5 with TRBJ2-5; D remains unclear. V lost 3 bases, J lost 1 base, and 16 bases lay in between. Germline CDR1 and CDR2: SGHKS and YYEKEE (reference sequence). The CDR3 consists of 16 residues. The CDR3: CASSSIYPVGQETQYF. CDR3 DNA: TGTGCCAGCAGCTCAATATACCCGGTCGGCCAAGAGACCCAGTACTTC.

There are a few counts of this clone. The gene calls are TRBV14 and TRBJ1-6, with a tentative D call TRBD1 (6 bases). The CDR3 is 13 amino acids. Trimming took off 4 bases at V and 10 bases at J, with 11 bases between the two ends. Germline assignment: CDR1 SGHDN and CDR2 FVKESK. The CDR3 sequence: CASSPTGRSPLHF. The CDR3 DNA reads TGTGCCAGCAGCCCGACAGGTAGATCACCCCTCCACTTT.

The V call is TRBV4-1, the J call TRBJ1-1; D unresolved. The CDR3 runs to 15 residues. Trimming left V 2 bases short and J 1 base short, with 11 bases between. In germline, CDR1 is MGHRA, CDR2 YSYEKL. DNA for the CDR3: TGCGCCAGCAGCCAATCGGGCCGACGGAACACTGAAGCTTTCTTT. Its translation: CASSQSGRRNTEAFF.

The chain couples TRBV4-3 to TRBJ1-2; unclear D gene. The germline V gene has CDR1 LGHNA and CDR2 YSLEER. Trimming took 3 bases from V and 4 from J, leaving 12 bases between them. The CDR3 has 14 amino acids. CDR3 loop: CASSHLETAYGYTF. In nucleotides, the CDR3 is TGCGCCAGCAGCCACCTCGAGACGGCCTATGGCTACACCTTC.

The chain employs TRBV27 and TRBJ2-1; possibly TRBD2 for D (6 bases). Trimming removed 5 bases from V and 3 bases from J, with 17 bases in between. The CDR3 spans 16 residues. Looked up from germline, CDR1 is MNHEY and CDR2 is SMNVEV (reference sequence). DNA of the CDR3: TGTGCCAGCAGTACCGCTGGCGGGGAGTACTACAATGAGCAGTTCTTC. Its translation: CASSTAGGEYYNEQFF.

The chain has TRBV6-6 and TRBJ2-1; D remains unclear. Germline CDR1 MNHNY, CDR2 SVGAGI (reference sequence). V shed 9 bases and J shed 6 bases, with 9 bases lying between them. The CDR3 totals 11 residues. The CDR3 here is CASFLGNEQFF. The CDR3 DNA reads TGTGCCAGTTTCCTCGGCAATGAGCAGTTCTTC.

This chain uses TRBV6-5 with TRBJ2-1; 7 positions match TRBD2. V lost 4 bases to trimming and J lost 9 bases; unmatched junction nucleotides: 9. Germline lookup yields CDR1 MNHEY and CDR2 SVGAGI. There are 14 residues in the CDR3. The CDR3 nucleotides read TGTGCCAGCAGTTCGGGAGGATCAATCGGTGAGCAGTTCTTC. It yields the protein CASSSGGSIGEQFF.

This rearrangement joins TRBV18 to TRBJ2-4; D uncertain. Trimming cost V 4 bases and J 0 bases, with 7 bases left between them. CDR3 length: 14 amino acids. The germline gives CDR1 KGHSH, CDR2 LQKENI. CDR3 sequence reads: CASSQDLAKNIQYF. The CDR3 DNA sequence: TGTGCCAGCTCACAGGATCTAGCCAAAAACATTCAGTACTTC.

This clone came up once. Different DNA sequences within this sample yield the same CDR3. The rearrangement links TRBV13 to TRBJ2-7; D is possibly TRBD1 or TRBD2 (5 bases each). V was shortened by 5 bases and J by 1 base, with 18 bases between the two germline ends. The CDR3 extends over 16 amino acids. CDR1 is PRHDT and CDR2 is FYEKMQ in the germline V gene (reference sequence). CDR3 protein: CASSDSRDGLSYEQYF. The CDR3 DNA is TGTGCCAGCAGCGACTCCCGGGACGGCCTATCCTACGAGCAGTACTTC. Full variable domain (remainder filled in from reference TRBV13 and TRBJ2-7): AAGVIQSPRHLIKEKRETATLKCYPIPRHDTVYWYQQGPGQDPQFLISFYEKMQSDKGSIPDRFSAQQFSDYHSELNMSSLELGDSALYFCASSDSRDGLSYEQYFGPGTRLTVT.

For the CDR3, the DNA is TGTGCCAGCAGCTTAGGCCCTACAGATTCCTATGGCTACACCTTC. It encodes CASSLGPTDSYGYTF. This chain connects TRBV13 to TRBJ1-2; D not resolved. CDR1 and CDR2 from the germline V gene are PRHDT and FYEKMQ (reference sequence). The ends were cut back, 0 bases at V and 4 bases at J, with 12 bases in the middle. This CDR3 contains 15 residues.

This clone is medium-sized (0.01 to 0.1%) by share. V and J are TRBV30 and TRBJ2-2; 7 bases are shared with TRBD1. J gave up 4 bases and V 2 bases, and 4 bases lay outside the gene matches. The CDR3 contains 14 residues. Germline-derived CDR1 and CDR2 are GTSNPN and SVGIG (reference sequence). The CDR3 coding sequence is TGTGCCTGGAGTTGGGGACAGCCCACCGGGGAGCTGTTTTTT. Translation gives CAWSWGQPTGELFF.

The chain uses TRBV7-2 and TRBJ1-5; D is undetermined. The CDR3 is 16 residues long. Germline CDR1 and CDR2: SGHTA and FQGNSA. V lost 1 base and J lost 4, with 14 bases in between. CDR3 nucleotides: TGTGCCAGCAGCTTAGGTCCCATGTCAGATAATCAGCCCCAGCATTTT. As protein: CASSLGPMSDNQPQHF.